This T cell receptor (beta chain) was recovered during a study of blood T cells in healthy people across ages. The germline CDR1 and CDR2 sequences are KGHDR and SFDVKD. CDR3 size: 13 residues. Overall study results and limits: The donors' CMV status was not determined, possibly confounding changes in expanded clonotypes. The recorded TCR beta diversity per million T cells decreased in a roughly linear manner with age.

For the second PCR, which ran for 7 to 11 cycles, a sample-barcoded 5' primer and a J-beta primer mix were used. TCRdb recomputed calls from the 5' RACE reads with MiXCR, one row per CDR3 protein. The sample contains some 1.7 million distinct CDR3 sequences, approximately 28% of which appear only once. A word on this clonotype: As yet, its antigen is unknown. At one boundary the junction diverges from the germline segment, which might be a read error.

The sample was blood. The J gene is TRBJ2-2, the V gene TRBV24-1; perhaps TRBD2 as D (5 bases). This clonotype originated in a woman in her twenties or thirties in good health. CDR3 bases: TGTGCCACCAGTGCCCTACGATCCGGGGATCTGTTTTTT. Protein product: CATSALRSGDLFF.